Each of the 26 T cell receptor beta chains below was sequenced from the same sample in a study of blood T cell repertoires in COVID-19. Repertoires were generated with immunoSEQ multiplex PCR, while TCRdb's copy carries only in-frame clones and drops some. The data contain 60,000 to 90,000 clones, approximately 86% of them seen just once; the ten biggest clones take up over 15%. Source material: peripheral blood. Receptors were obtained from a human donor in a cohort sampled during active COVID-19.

In DNA form, the CDR3 reads TGTGCCAGCTCCCCCATACTAGCGGCTACCGTCTACGAGCAGTACTTC. This sequence encodes CASSPILAATVYEQYF. This chain uses TRBV18 with TRBJ2-7, with 8 bases lining up with TRBD2. The junction had 13 bases not matched to a gene; V was cut back by 6 bases and J by 3 bases. Germline V gene data show CDR1 as KGHSH and CDR2 as LQKENI. The CDR3 length is 16 residues.

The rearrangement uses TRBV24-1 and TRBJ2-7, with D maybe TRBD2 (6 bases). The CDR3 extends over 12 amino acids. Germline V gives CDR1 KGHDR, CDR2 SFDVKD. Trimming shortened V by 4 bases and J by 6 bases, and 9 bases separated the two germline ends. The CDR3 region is CATSDPGGEQYF. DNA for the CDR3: TGTGCCACCAGTGACCCCGGGGGCGAGCAGTACTTC.

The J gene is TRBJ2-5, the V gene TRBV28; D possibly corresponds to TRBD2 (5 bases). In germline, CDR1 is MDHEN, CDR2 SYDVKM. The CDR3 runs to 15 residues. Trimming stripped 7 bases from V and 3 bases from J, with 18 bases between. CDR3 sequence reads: CASKGVDSLEETQYF. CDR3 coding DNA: TGTGCCAGCAAGGGCGTGGACTCCCTAGAAGAGACCCAGTACTTC. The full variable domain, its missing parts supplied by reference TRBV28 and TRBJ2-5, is DVKVTQSSRYLVKRTGEKVFLECVQDMDHENMFWYRQDPGLGLRLIYFSYDVKMKEKGDIPEGYSVSREKKERFSLILESASTNQTSMYLCASKGVDSLEETQYFGPGTRLLVL.

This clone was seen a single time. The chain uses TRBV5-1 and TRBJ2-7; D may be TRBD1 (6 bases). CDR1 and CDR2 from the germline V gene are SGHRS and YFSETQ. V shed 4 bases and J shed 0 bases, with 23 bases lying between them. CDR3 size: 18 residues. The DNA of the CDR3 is TGCGCCAGCAGCCCCAACGATCCTGGGGGCCCAATCTCCTACGAGCAGTACTTC. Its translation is CASSPNDPGGPISYEQYF.

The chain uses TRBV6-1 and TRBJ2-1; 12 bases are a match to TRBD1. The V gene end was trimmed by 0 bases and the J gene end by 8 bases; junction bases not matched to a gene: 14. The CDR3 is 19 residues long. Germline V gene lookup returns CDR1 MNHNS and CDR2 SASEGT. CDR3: CASSEALFSPGQGAYEQFF. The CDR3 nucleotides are TGTGCCAGCAGTGAAGCGCTGTTCAGTCCGGGACAGGGGGCCTATGAGCAGTTCTTC.

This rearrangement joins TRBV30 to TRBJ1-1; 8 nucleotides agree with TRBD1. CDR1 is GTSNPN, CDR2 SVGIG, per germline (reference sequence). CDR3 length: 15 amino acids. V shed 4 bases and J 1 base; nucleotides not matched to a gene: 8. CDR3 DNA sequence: TGTGCCTGGAAGTTACCCAGGGGGCCGAACACTGAAGCTTTCTTT. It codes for CAWKLPRGPNTEAFF.

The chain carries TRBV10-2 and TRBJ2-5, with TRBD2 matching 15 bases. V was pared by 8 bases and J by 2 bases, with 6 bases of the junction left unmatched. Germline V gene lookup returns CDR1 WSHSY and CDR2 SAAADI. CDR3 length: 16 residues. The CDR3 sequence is CASGLAGGVGQETQYF. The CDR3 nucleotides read TGCGCCAGCGGACTAGCGGGAGGGGTAGGGCAAGAGACCCAGTACTTC.

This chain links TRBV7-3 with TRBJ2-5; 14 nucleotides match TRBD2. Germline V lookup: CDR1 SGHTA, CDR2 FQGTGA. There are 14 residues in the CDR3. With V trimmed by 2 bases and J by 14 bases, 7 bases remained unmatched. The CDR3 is CASSLAPTSGGAYF. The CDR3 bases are TGTGCCAGCAGCTTAGCCCCGACTAGCGGGGGGGCCTACTTC. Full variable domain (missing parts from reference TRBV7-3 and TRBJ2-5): GAGVSQTPSNKVTEKGKYVELRCDPISGHTALYWYRQSLGQGPEFLIYFQGTGAADDSGLPNDRFFAVRPEGSVSTLKIQRTERGDSAVYLCASSLAPTSGGAYFGPGTRLLVL.

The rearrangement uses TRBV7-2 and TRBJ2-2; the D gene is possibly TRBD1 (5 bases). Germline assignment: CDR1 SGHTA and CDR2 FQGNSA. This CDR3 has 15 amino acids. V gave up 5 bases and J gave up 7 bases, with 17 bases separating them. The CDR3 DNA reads TGTGCCAGCAGCGAAAACTCATGGGGCCGCGGGGAGCTGTTTTTT. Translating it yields CASSENSWGRGELFF.

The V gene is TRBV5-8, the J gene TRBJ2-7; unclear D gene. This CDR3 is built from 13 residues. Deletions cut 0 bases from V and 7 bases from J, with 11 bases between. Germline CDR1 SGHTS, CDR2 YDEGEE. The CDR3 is CASSLARYGEQYF. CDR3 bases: TGTGCCAGCAGCTTGGCCAGGTATGGGGAGCAGTACTTC.

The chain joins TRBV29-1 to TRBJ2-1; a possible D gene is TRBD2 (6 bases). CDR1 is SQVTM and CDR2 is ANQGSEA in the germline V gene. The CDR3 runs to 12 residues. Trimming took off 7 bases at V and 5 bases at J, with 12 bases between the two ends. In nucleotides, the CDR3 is TGCAGCGGGGGACTGGCGGACAATGAGCAGTTCTTC. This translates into CSGGLADNEQFF.

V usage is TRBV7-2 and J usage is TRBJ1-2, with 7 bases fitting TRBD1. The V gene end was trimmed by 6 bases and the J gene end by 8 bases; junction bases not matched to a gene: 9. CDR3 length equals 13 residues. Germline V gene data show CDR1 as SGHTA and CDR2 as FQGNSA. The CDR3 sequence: CASRNTGAGGYTF. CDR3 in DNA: TGTGCCAGCAGAAATACAGGGGCAGGGGGCTACACCTTC.

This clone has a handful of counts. The CDR3 sequence is CASSYWGRNEQFF. The CDR3, as DNA: TGTGCCAGCTCATACTGGGGGCGCAATGAGCAGTTCTTC. V is TRBV18 and J is TRBJ2-1, with D perhaps TRBD1 (6 bases). Per the germline V gene, CDR1 is KGHSH and CDR2 is LQKENI. Trimming removed 5 bases from V and 6 bases from J, with 11 bases in between. The CDR3 is 13 residues long.

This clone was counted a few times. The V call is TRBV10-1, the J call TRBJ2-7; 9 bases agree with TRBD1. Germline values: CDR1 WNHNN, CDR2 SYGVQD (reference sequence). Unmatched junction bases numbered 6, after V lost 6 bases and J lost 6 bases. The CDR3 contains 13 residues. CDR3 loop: CASRSRTGAEQYF. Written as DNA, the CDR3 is TGCGCCAGCAGGTCAAGGACAGGGGCCGAGCAGTACTTC.

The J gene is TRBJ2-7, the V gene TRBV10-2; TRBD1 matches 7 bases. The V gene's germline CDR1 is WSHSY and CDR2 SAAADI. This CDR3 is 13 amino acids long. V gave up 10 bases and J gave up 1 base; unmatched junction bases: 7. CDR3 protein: CATSGQTSYEQYF. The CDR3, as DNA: TGCGCCACCTCGGGACAGACTTCCTACGAGCAGTACTTC.

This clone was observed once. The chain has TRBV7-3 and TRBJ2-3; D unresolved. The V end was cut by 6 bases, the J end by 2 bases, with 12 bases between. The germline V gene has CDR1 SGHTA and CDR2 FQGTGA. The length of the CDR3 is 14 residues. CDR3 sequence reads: CASSLFLNTDTQYF. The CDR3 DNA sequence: TGTGCCAGCAGTCTCTTTTTAAACACAGATACGCAGTATTTT. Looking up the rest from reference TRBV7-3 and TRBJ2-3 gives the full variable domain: GAGVSQTPSNKVTEKGKYVELRCDPISGHTALYWYRQSLGQGPEFLIYFQGTGAADDSGLPNDRFFAVRPEGSVSTLKIQRTERGDSAVYLCASSLFLNTDTQYFGPGTRLTVL.

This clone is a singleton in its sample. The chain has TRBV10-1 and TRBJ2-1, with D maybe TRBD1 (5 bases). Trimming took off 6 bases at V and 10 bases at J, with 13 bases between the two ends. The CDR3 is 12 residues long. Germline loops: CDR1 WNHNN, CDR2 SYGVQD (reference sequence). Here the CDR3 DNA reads TGCGCCAGCAGCATCAGGGCTGGCGAGCAGTTCTTC. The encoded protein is CASSIRAGEQFF.

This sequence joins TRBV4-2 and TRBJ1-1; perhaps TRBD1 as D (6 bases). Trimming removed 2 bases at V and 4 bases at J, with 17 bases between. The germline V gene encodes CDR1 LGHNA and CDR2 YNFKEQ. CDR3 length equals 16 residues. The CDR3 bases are TGTGCCAGCAGCCAACCCCTTGGGGGGGCAGGCACTGAAGCTTTCTTT. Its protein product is CASSQPLGGAGTEAFF.

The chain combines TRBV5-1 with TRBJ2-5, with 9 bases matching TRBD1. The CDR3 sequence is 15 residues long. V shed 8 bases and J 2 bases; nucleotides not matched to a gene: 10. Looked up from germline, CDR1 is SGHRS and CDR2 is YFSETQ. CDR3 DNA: TGCGCCAGTCATAAAACCGGACAGGGGCAAGAGACCCAGTACTTC. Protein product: CASHKTGQGQETQYF. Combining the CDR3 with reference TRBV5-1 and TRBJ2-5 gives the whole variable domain KAGVTQTPRYLIKTRGQQVTLSCSPISGHRSVSWYQQTPGQGLQFLFEYFSETQRNKGNFPGRFSGRQFSNSRSEMNVSTLELGDSALYLCASHKTGQGQETQYFGPGTRLLVL.

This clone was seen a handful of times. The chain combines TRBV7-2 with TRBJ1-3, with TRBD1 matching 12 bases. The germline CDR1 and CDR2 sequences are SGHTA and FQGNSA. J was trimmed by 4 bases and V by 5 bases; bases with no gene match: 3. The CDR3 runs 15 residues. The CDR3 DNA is TGTGCCAGCAGCAGGGACAGGGGGCTAGGAAACACCATATATTTT. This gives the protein CASSRDRGLGNTIYF.

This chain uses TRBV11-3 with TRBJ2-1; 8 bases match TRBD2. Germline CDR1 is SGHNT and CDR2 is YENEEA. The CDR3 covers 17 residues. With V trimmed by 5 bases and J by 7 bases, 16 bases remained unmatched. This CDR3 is CASSPTLRRGAGNEQFF. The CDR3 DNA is TGTGCCAGCAGCCCGACCCTAAGGCGGGGGGCGGGAAATGAGCAGTTCTTC. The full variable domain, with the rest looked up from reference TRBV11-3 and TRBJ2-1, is EAGVVQSPRYKIIEKKQPVAFWCNPISGHNTLYWYLQNLGQGPELLIRYENEEAVDDSQLPKDRFSAERLKGVDSTLKIQPAELGDSAVYLCASSPTLRRGAGNEQFFGPGTRLTVL.

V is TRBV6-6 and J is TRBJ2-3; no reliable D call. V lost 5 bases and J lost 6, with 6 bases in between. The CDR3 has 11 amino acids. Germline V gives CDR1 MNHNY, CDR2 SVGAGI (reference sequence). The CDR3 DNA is TGTGCCAGCAGTACTAAGGATACGCAGTATTTT. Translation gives CASSTKDTQYF.

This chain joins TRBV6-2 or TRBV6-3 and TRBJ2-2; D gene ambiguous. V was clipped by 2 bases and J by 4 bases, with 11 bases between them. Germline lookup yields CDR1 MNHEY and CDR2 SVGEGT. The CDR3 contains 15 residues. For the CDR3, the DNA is TGTGCCAGCAGTTACCCGAGGCTAGGCACCGGGGAGCTGTTTTTT. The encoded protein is CASSYPRLGTGELFF.

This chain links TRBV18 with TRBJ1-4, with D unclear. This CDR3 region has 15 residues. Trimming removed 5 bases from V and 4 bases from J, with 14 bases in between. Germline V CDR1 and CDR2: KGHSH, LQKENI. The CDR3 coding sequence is TGTGCCAGCTCAACCACCACCGCGGGTAATGAAAAACTGTTTTTT. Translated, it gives CASSTTTAGNEKLFF.

The chain's CDR3 is CASSSRVALVLSSYNEQFF. The CDR3 DNA reads as TGTGCCAGCAGTTCCAGGGTAGCTTTGGTTTTGAGCTCCTACAATGAGCAGTTCTTC. The chain links TRBV27 to TRBJ2-1; D might be TRBD1 (5 bases). The CDR3 runs 19 residues. Trimming took 4 bases from V and 0 from J, leaving 22 bases between them. Germline lookup yields CDR1 MNHEY and CDR2 SMNVEV (reference sequence).

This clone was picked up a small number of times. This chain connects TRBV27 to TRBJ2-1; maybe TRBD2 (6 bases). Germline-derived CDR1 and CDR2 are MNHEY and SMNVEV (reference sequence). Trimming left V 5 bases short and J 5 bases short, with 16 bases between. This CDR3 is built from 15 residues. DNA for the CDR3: TGTGCCAGCAGTCCCCCGGGACTGCGCAACAATGAGCAGTTCTTC. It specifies CASSPPGLRNNEQFF.